The clone carrying this T cell receptor beta chain occurred a few times. The antigen remains undetermined. MiXCR, run by TCRdb on the 5' RACE reads, gives a single entry per CDR3 protein. The sample includes 320,000 or so distinct CDR3 sequences, 7% to 9% of them seen just once. The data were obtained in a study of T cells after yellow fever vaccination. Overall study results and limits: Just a small share of clonotypes turned up in the CD4 compartment as well as the CD8 compartment. Most clones from primary vaccination were detected again post-booster (almost 98% CD4, 88% CD8).

There are 17 residues in the CDR3. The germline CDR1 and CDR2 sequences are KGHDR and SFDVKD. Germline trimming cut 4 bases from V and 6 bases from J; bases unmatched to any gene: 12. The receptor was derived from a man younger than 35 who received the YFV17D yellow fever vaccine. V usage is TRBV24-1 and J usage is TRBJ2-1; 9 bases match TRBD1. The source was PBMCs, collected roughly seven weeks after the first yellow fever vaccination. The CDR3 reads CATSENPPGQGSNEQFF. Here the CDR3 DNA reads TGTGCCACCAGTGAAAACCCGCCGGGACAGGGATCCAATGAGCAGTTCTTC.